This passage covers 28 T cell receptor beta chains from one sample sequenced in a study of cytomegalovirus exposure and HLA in healthy donors. PCR used 60 Vbeta primers and 13 Jbeta primers. Sequenced by immunoSEQ multiplex PCR; TCRdb stores in-frame clones only, minus some. The sample contains 95,000 to 150,000 clones, roughly 80% of which appear only once. Sequencing input: PBMCs. These receptors all come from a man aged 25 to 40 in good health and CMV-seropositive.

This clone showed up just once. The rearrangement links TRBV2 to TRBJ2-7; weak D call: TRBD1 (5 bases). The germline CDR1 and CDR2 sequences are SNHLY and FYNNEI. CDR3 size: 13 residues. Trimming stripped 9 bases from V and 3 bases from J, with 15 bases between. The CDR3 DNA reads TGTGCCAGAGCGATTGGGGCAGACTACGAGCAGTACTTC. Its protein product is CARAIGADYEQYF.

This clone appeared a few times. The chain links TRBV5-1 to TRBJ2-2; 7 bases map to TRBD1. The CDR3 sequence is 16 residues long. V shed 6 bases, J shed 0 bases, and the junction held 8 bases outside the gene matches. Germline CDR1 SGHRS, CDR2 YFSETQ. The CDR3 DNA reads as TGCGCCAGCATCGATTCCGGGACAGCGAACACCGGGGAGCTGTTTTTT. This codes for CASIDSGTANTGELFF.

The sample holds one count of this clone. The chain links TRBV23-1 to TRBJ2-1; D is perhaps TRBD2 (6 bases). TRBV23-1 is an ORF for which the function is uncertain. This CDR3 is 18 amino acids long. The V and J ends lost 4 bases and 5 bases respectively, with 24 bases between them. For the CDR3, the DNA is TGCGCCAGCAGTCGCGTGACTAGGGTTTCCTACCGGGACAATGAGCAGTTCTTC. Protein sequence: CASSRVTRVSYRDNEQFF.

The chain employs TRBV7-9 and TRBJ2-5; 10 nucleotides align to TRBD1. CDR1 is SEHNR and CDR2 is FQNEAQ in the germline V gene (reference sequence). CDR3 size: 16 residues. The V and J ends lost 1 base and 4 bases, in that order; junction bases with no gene match: 6. The CDR3 sequence: CASSLGTGGIVETQYF. The DNA for the CDR3 is TGTGCCAGCAGCTTAGGGACAGGGGGGATCGTAGAGACCCAGTACTTC.

The rearrangement joins TRBV6-1 to TRBJ2-2; tentatively, D is TRBD2 (6 bases). Trimming removed 0 bases at V and 2 bases at J, with 16 bases between. The CDR3 is made up of 18 amino acids. Germline V CDR1 and CDR2: MNHNS, SASEGT. The CDR3 DNA is TGTGCCAGCAGTGAAGCTTTAATAGCGGAGATAAACACCGGGGAGCTGTTTTTT. Its protein product is CASSEALIAEINTGELFF.

The rearrangement uses TRBV10-3 and TRBJ2-7, with D perhaps matching TRBD2 (6 bases). Germline V gene data show CDR1 as ENHRY and CDR2 as SYGVKD. Trimming removed 3 bases from V and 1 base from J, with 13 bases in between. The CDR3 has 15 residues. The CDR3 nucleotides read TGTGCCATCAGTGATGAGGGTGGGACTTCCTACGAGCAGTACTTC. Translated: CAISDEGGTSYEQYF.

The chain carries TRBV2 and TRBJ2-2; D is perhaps TRBD2 (7 bases). Germline CDR1 SNHLY, CDR2 FYNNEI. Between the trimmed V and J ends, which lost 7 bases and 4 bases, there was a span of 10 bases. CDR3 length: 13 amino acids. CDR3 amino acids: CASTRGGTGELFF. CDR3 coding DNA: TGTGCCAGCACTAGGGGGGGCACCGGGGAGCTGTTTTTT.

This clone was counted between two and nine times. This rearrangement joins TRBV5-4 to TRBJ2-7, with 8 bases that match TRBD2. The CDR3 runs 15 residues. Germline lookup yields CDR1 SGHNT and CDR2 YYREEE (reference sequence). V dropped 4 bases and J dropped 5; count of bases not matched to a gene: 11. The CDR3 coding sequence is TGTGCCAGCAGCCCTCTAGCGGGCTTTATCCACGAGCAGTACTTC. As protein: CASSPLAGFIHEQYF. Based on the CDR3 plus reference TRBV5-4 and TRBJ2-7, the full variable domain is ETGVTQSPTHLIKTRGQQVTLRCSSQSGHNTVSWYQQALGQGPQFIFQYYREEENGRGNFPPRFSGLQFPNYSSELNVNALELDDSALYLCASSPLAGFIHEQYFGPGTRLTVT.

The V gene is TRBV2, the J gene TRBJ2-7, with 10 bases fitting TRBD1. There are 20 residues in the CDR3. V lost 1 base, J lost 0 bases, and 15 bases stayed unmatched. Per the germline V gene, CDR1 is SNHLY and CDR2 is FYNNEI. CDR3 region: CASSEGVGYGTGAFSYEQYF. The CDR3 DNA reads TGTGCCAGCAGTGAAGGGGTAGGGTATGGGACAGGGGCCTTCTCCTACGAGCAGTACTTC.

The V gene is TRBV5-6, the J gene TRBJ1-5, with unresolved D. The V end lost 3 bases, the J end lost 4 bases, and 5 bases lay between the germline ends. From germline, CDR1 is SGHDT and CDR2 YYEEEE. This CDR3 is 12 amino acids long. CDR3 protein: CASSSRNQPQHF. In DNA, the CDR3 is TGTGCCAGCAGCTCGCGTAATCAGCCCCAGCATTTT. The complete variable domain, with remaining parts taken from reference TRBV5-6 and TRBJ1-5, reads DAGVTQSPTHLIKTRGQQVTLRCSPKSGHDTVSWYQQALGQGPQFIFQYYEEEERQRGNFPDRFSGHQFPNYSSELNVNALLLGDSALYLCASSSRNQPQHFGDGTRLSIL.

This clone was observed a few times. The chain links TRBV4-1 to TRBJ2-7; TRBD2 might be the D (5 bases). The CDR3 totals 13 residues. V lost 2 bases, J lost 2 bases, and 7 bases lay in between. CDR1 is MGHRA and CDR2 is YSYEKL in the germline V gene. Here the CDR3 DNA reads TGCGCCAGCAGCCAATACGGGACCTACGAGCAGTACTTC. This encodes CASSQYGTYEQYF.

This clone was observed a few times. The chain employs TRBV7-2 and TRBJ2-7; 9 nucleotides align to TRBD2. Per the germline V gene, CDR1 is SGHTA and CDR2 is FQGNSA. The trim removed 1 base at V and 7 bases at J, leaving 8 bases unmatched. This CDR3 contains 15 residues. The CDR3 region has the DNA TGTGCCAGCAGCTTAGTCGCGGGAGGGTTCCTTGAGCAGTACTTC. Encoded protein: CASSLVAGGFLEQYF.

V gene TRBV7-2 combines with J gene TRBJ2-7; D not certain. Germline CDR1 reads SGHTA; CDR2 reads FQGNSA. Trimming stripped 3 bases from V and 6 bases from J, with 9 bases between. This CDR3 region has 12 residues. The CDR3 region is CASSFSRSEQYF. CDR3 coding DNA: TGTGCCAGCAGCTTTAGTAGATCCGAGCAGTACTTC.

V and J are TRBV13 and TRBJ1-5; the match to TRBD1 covers 8 bases. This CDR3 spans 14 amino acids. Trimming cost V 4 bases and J 5 bases; bases outside gene matches: 4. Germline CDR1 reads PRHDT; CDR2 reads FYEKMQ (reference sequence). The CDR3, as DNA: TGTGCCAGCAGCTCCCGACAGGGGCATCAGCCCCAGCATTTT. Its translation: CASSSRQGHQPQHF.

This clone was detected only a few times. V usage is TRBV18 and J usage is TRBJ2-3, with TRBD2 matching 10 bases. Trimming removed 3 bases from V and 4 bases from J; junction bases left unmatched: 4. The CDR3 loop spans 15 amino acids. CDR1 and CDR2 from the germline V gene are KGHSH and LQKENI. The CDR3 reads CASSPTLAGSDTQYF. Written as DNA, the CDR3 is TGTGCCAGCTCACCGACACTAGCGGGGTCAGATACGCAGTATTTT.

The chain recombines TRBV11-1 with TRBJ2-1; 8 nucleotides agree with TRBD2. J was trimmed by 2 bases and V by 5 bases; bases with no gene match: 5. Per the germline V gene, CDR1 is SGHAT and CDR2 is FQDESV (reference sequence). The CDR3 has 15 amino acids. The DNA for the CDR3 is TGTGCCAGCAGCCTCGCGGGGGGAACCTACAATGAGCAGTTCTTC. Translating it yields CASSLAGGTYNEQFF.

The chain uses TRBV9 and TRBJ1-1; unclear D gene. CDR1 and CDR2 from the germline V gene are SGDLS and YYNGEE. The CDR3 has 14 amino acids. Trimming shortened V by 0 bases and J by 1 base, and 7 bases separated the two germline ends. The CDR3 here is CASSVGPGNTEAFF. Here the CDR3 DNA reads TGTGCCAGCAGCGTAGGTCCCGGGAACACTGAAGCTTTCTTT.

This chain connects TRBV5-8 to TRBJ1-5; a possible D gene is TRBD1 (5 bases). CDR1 is SGHTS and CDR2 is YDEGEE in the germline V gene. The length of the CDR3 is 14 residues. Trimming took off 0 bases at V and 3 bases at J, with 7 bases between the two ends. The CDR3 here is CASSLDGANQPQHF. The CDR3 DNA reads as TGTGCCAGCAGCTTGGATGGGGCCAATCAGCCCCAGCATTTT.

This clone was recorded a few times. The chain is built from TRBV10-1 and TRBJ2-7, with 12 bases identical to TRBD2. V dropped 1 base and J dropped 2; count of bases not matched to a gene: 3. The V gene's germline CDR1 is WNHNN and CDR2 SYGVQD (reference sequence). The CDR3 length is 16 residues. The CDR3 sequence is CASSEWTSGTTYEQYF. CDR3 in DNA: TGCGCCAGCAGTGAGTGGACTAGCGGGACCACCTACGAGCAGTACTTC.

This clone was recorded a few times. This rearrangement joins TRBV7-8 to TRBJ1-2; possibly TRBD1 for D (6 bases). V shed 5 bases and J shed 4 bases, with 17 bases lying between them. CDR3 length equals 15 residues. Germline CDR1 reads SGHVS; CDR2 reads FQNEAQ. CDR3 residues: CASSPQTGPRYGYTF. Here the CDR3 DNA reads TGTGCCAGCAGCCCCCAGACAGGCCCACGCTATGGCTACACCTTC. Filled out from reference TRBV7-8 and TRBJ1-2, the complete variable domain reads GAGVSQSPRYKVAKRGQDVALRCDPISGHVSLFWYQQALGQGPEFLTYFQNEAQLDKSGLPSDRFFAERPEGSVSTLKIQRTQQEDSAVYLCASSPQTGPRYGYTFGSGTRLTVV.

This clone was counted a few times. The rearrangement uses TRBV5-6 and TRBJ2-1; D not resolved. V dropped 0 bases and J dropped 10 bases, with 5 bases sitting between them. The CDR3 is made up of 11 amino acids. Germline CDR1 is SGHDT and CDR2 is YYEEEE. Here the CDR3 reads CASSLEREQFF. The CDR3, as DNA: TGTGCCAGCAGCTTGGAGAGGGAGCAGTTCTTC.

The chain links TRBV6-5 to TRBJ1-3, with TRBD1 as a possible D gene (6 bases). The germline V and J ends were trimmed by 3 bases and 0 bases, with 12 bases remaining between them. CDR1 and CDR2 (germline): MNHEY, SVGAGI. CDR3 length: 16 amino acids. CDR3 in DNA: TGTGCCAGCAGTTATTCGACAGGTAGCTCTGGAAACACCATATATTTT. This sequence encodes CASSYSTGSSGNTIYF.

This clone appeared once. The rearrangement joins TRBV4-2 to TRBJ1-2; D not resolved. CDR1 LGHNA and CDR2 YNFKEQ come from the germline V gene. This CDR3 is built from 12 residues. V lost 5 bases and J lost 7, with 11 bases in between. The CDR3 sequence is CASSTLGGGYTF. In DNA form, the CDR3 reads TGTGCCAGCAGCACCTTAGGAGGTGGCTACACCTTC.

The chain couples TRBV6-1 to TRBJ1-1, with D possibly matching TRBD1 (5 bases). Deletions cut 0 bases from V and 11 bases from J, with 16 bases between. There are 14 residues in the CDR3. Germline lookup yields CDR1 MNHNS and CDR2 SASEGT. CDR3 protein: CASSEALTALSAFF. The CDR3 coding sequence is TGTGCCAGCAGTGAAGCGCTGACAGCCCTCTCCGCTTTCTTT.

This chain connects TRBV28 to TRBJ2-7, with 10 bases matching TRBD2. CDR1 and CDR2 from the germline V gene are MDHEN and SYDVKM. The CDR3 loop spans 20 amino acids. V was clipped by 9 bases and J by 5 bases; unmatched bases: 28. The CDR3 nucleotides are TGTGCCAGTTCGTGGAGGACGGGTTTGCAGTGGCTAGCGGGAGACGACGAGCAGTACTTC. Translated, it gives CASSWRTGLQWLAGDDEQYF.

V gene TRBV28 combines with J gene TRBJ1-2, with TRBD1 identical over 7 bases. Looked up from germline, CDR1 is MDHEN and CDR2 is SYDVKM. The V and J ends lost 4 bases and 5 bases, in that order; junction bases with no gene match: 19. The CDR3 runs to 18 residues. CDR3 nucleotide sequence: TGTGCCAGCAGTTCGAACCCCCCAGGGGGTGTCCCCCCATATGGCTACACCTTC. Amino acids: CASSSNPPGGVPPYGYTF.

The rearrangement uses TRBV5-1 and TRBJ1-2, with 7 bases matching TRBD1. With V trimmed by 6 bases and J by 6 bases, 8 bases remained unmatched. This CDR3 is built from 13 residues. Germline V lookup: CDR1 SGHRS, CDR2 YFSETQ. CDR3 sequence (DNA): TGCGCCAGCACAGAGACAGGGATCCATGGCTACACCTTC. It translates to CASTETGIHGYTF.

V gene TRBV7-8 combines with J gene TRBJ2-2; TRBD1 is a possible D gene (7 bases). Germline V gene sequence: CDR1 SGHVS, CDR2 FQNEAQ. Trimming stripped 2 bases from V and 5 bases from J, with 15 bases between. The CDR3 runs 16 residues. The CDR3 region has the DNA TGTGCCAGCAGCTTATTTTCCTCAGGGGGGACCGGGGAGCTGTTTTTT. Residues: CASSLFSSGGTGELFF.